These 22 T cell receptor beta chains came from one sample sequenced in a study of beta chain features in type 1 diabetes. Expressed TCRB transcripts were sequenced because the entire RNA isolate underwent reverse transcription. The assay was immunoSEQ multiplex PCR, and TCRdb's table has in-frame clones only and misses some. The table lists about 900,000 clones, 15% to 20% of them singletons, with roughly 0.025% in the top ten. Sequenced sample: naive CD4+ T cells from blood. The receptor set was obtained from a woman aged 18-29 years in good health.

The chain links TRBV28 to TRBJ1-2; 9 nucleotides align to TRBD1. This CDR3 spans 14 amino acids. The germline V gene encodes CDR1 MDHEN and CDR2 SYDVKM. Unmatched junction bases numbered 6, after V lost 5 bases and J lost 5 bases. In DNA, the CDR3 is TGTGCCAGCAGTCTGGGACAGGGCCGGTATGGCTACACCTTC. It codes for CASSLGQGRYGYTF.

This clone was detected only a few times. The identical CDR3 is also encoded by other nucleotide sequences in the sample. The chain recombines TRBV11-2 with TRBJ1-5; D might be TRBD1 (6 bases). CDR1 SGHAT and CDR2 FQNNGV come from the germline V gene. V lost 6 bases and J lost 4, with 10 bases in between. The CDR3 is 13 amino acids. CDR3: CASSLDRNQPQHF. CDR3 nucleotide sequence: TGTGCCAGCAGTCTTGACAGGAATCAGCCCCAGCATTTT.

This sequence joins TRBV29-1 and TRBJ2-3; TRBD1 aligns across 7 bases. The trim removed 7 bases at V and 6 bases at J, leaving 13 bases unmatched. CDR1 and CDR2 from the germline V gene are SQVTM and ANQGSEA. The CDR3 length is 14 residues. CDR3 bases: TGCAGCGCAGCACCGGGACAGCCAAAGGATACGCAGTATTTT. Translated: CSAAPGQPKDTQYF.

This clone has a handful of counts. V is TRBV23-1 and J is TRBJ2-5; D is unclear. TRBV23-1 is flagged as an ORF with uncertain function. V lost 0 bases and J 2 bases, leaving 10 bases between the germline ends. The CDR3 is 15 amino acids. The DNA for the CDR3 is TGCGCCAGCAGTCAATCTTGGCAGCTGCAAGAGACCCAGTACTTC. Protein product: CASSQSWQLQETQYF.

This sequence joins TRBV13 and TRBJ1-2; D gene uncertain. V dropped 2 bases and J dropped 4 bases, with 8 bases sitting between them. CDR1 is PRHDT and CDR2 is FYEKMQ in the germline V gene (reference sequence). The CDR3 covers 13 residues. CDR3 sequence reads: CASSLFWSYGYTF. DNA for the CDR3: TGTGCCAGCAGCTTATTCTGGTCCTATGGCTACACCTTC. Together with reference TRBV13 and TRBJ1-2, the CDR3 gives the full variable domain: AAGVIQSPRHLIKEKRETATLKCYPIPRHDTVYWYQQGPGQDPQFLISFYEKMQSDKGSIPDRFSAQQFSDYHSELNMSSLELGDSALYFCASSLFWSYGYTFGSGTRLTVV.

This clone was seen just once. The chain employs TRBV11-1 and TRBJ2-2; D unresolved. V was trimmed by 0 bases and J by 6 bases, leaving 5 bases between them. The CDR3 has 13 amino acids. CDR1 is SGHAT and CDR2 is FQDESV in the germline V gene (reference sequence). The DNA for the CDR3 is TGTGCCAGCAGCTTAGCTCTCGCCGGGGAGCTGTTTTTT. It encodes CASSLALAGELFF.

The DNA for the CDR3 is TGTGCCATCAGAAAGACAGGGGGCATGAACACTGAAGCTTTCTTT. This translates into CAIRKTGGMNTEAFF. This chain links TRBV10-3 with TRBJ1-1; 10 nucleotides agree with TRBD1. V shed 6 bases and J 0 bases; nucleotides not matched to a gene: 4. The germline CDR1 and CDR2 sequences are ENHRY and SYGVKD. The CDR3 is 15 amino acids.

This clone turned up a few times. This rearrangement joins TRBV9 to TRBJ2-1; 9 bases agree with TRBD2. The CDR3 consists of 17 residues. J was trimmed by 1 base and V by 0 bases; bases with no gene match: 5. Per germline, CDR1 SGDLS and CDR2 YYNGEE. CDR3 region: CASSVGLSGGSYNEQFF. The CDR3 region has the DNA TGTGCCAGCAGCGTAGGGCTAAGCGGGGGGTCCTACAATGAGCAGTTCTTC.

The chain has TRBV5-8 and TRBJ2-5; D might be TRBD1 (5 bases). Germline assignment: CDR1 SGHTS and CDR2 YDEGEE. V was trimmed by 9 bases and J by 2 bases, leaving 17 bases between them. CDR3 length: 14 amino acids. The CDR3 bases are TGTGCCAACGCCCAGGGCAGGCCGCAAGAGACCCAGTACTTC. Encoded protein: CANAQGRPQETQYF. The full variable domain, its missing parts supplied by reference TRBV5-8 and TRBJ2-5, is EAGVTQSPTHLIKTRGQQATLRCSPISGHTSVYWYQQALGLGLQFLLWYDEGEERNRGNFPPRFSGRQFPNYSSELNVNALELEDSALYLCANAQGRPQETQYFGPGTRLLVL.

J is TRBJ2-5 and V is TRBV7-3; D uncertain. V gave up 3 bases and J gave up 2 bases, with 4 bases separating them. CDR1 and CDR2 (germline): SGHTA, FQGTGA. This CDR3 comprises 12 residues. The CDR3 nucleotides are TGTGCCAGCAGCTTGGGGCAAGAGACCCAGTACTTC. Translation: CASSLGQETQYF.

The chain uses TRBV28 and TRBJ2-5, with D uncertain. Germline CDR1 reads MDHEN; CDR2 reads SYDVKM. This CDR3 comprises 11 residues. Trimming shortened V by 5 bases and J by 2 bases, and 3 bases separated the two germline ends. CDR3 loop: CASSVQETQYF. DNA of the CDR3: TGTGCCAGCAGTGTTCAAGAGACCCAGTACTTC.

The chain recombines TRBV5-4 with TRBJ2-2, with D possibly matching TRBD2 (5 bases). Germline V gives CDR1 SGHNT, CDR2 YYREEE (reference sequence). V was clipped by 2 bases and J by 4 bases, with 15 bases between them. The CDR3 extends over 16 amino acids. The CDR3: CASSLRRALSTGELFF. Here the CDR3 DNA reads TGTGCCAGCAGCTTAAGGCGGGCCCTGAGCACCGGGGAGCTGTTTTTT.

V and J are TRBV2 and TRBJ2-1, with 10 bases lining up with TRBD1. V gave up 4 bases and J gave up 14 bases; unmatched junction bases: 5. Germline assignment: CDR1 SNHLY and CDR2 FYNNEI. There are 12 residues in the CDR3. In DNA form, the CDR3 reads TGTGCCAGCAGTGTTGCGGGACAGGGGAAGTTCTTC. It specifies CASSVAGQGKFF.

The genes are TRBV2 and TRBJ2-7; D perhaps matches TRBD1 (6 bases). The CDR3 covers 12 residues. Trimming removed 6 bases from V and 2 bases from J, with 8 bases in between. Germline V gives CDR1 SNHLY, CDR2 FYNNEI. The CDR3 bases are TGTGCCAGCAGGGGGGCAACCTACGAGCAGTACTTC. Amino acid sequence: CASRGATYEQYF.

V and J are TRBV7-9 and TRBJ2-6; D perhaps matches TRBD1 (6 bases). Germline V gene data show CDR1 as SEHNR and CDR2 as FQNEAQ (reference sequence). The germline V and J ends were trimmed by 3 bases and 2 bases, with 8 bases remaining between them. This CDR3 has 15 residues. The CDR3 bases are TGTGCCAGCAGCTTTACAGGGACTGGGGCCAACGTCCTGACTTTC. Residues: CASSFTGTGANVLTF.

This chain uses TRBV5-4 with TRBJ2-1, with D uncertain. Germline V gene data show CDR1 as SGHNT and CDR2 as YYREEE (reference sequence). This CDR3 region has 14 residues. The V end was cut by 5 bases, the J end by 0 bases, with 9 bases between. This CDR3 is CASRPTSSYNEQFF. The CDR3 nucleotides are TGTGCCAGCAGACCCACGAGCTCCTACAATGAGCAGTTCTTC.

The rearrangement uses TRBV5-4 and TRBJ2-7; the D is unclear. V was clipped by 5 bases and J by 0 bases, with 9 bases between them. Germline V gene sequence: CDR1 SGHNT, CDR2 YYREEE (reference sequence). CDR3 length: 13 residues. CDR3 nucleotides: TGTGCCAGCAGTACGGAGAGCTCCTACGAGCAGTACTTC. Translating gives CASSTESSYEQYF.

V usage is TRBV5-6 and J usage is TRBJ2-7; D may be TRBD2 (6 bases). V lost 1 base and J 4 bases, leaving 12 bases between the germline ends. The CDR3 contains 14 residues. The germline V gene has CDR1 SGHDT and CDR2 YYEEEE. The CDR3 reads CASSLPGSMYEQYF. CDR3 in DNA: TGTGCCAGCAGCTTGCCCGGGAGTATGTACGAGCAGTACTTC. Looking up the rest from reference TRBV5-6 and TRBJ2-7 gives the full variable domain: DAGVTQSPTHLIKTRGQQVTLRCSPKSGHDTVSWYQQALGQGPQFIFQYYEEEERQRGNFPDRFSGHQFPNYSSELNVNALLLGDSALYLCASSLPGSMYEQYFGPGTRLTVT.

This clone was seen a handful of times. Just one base apart from a much larger clone, this may be a read error. The genes are TRBV2 and TRBJ1-1; possible D gene TRBD1, 6 bases. The CDR3 covers 13 residues. CDR1 and CDR2 (germline): SNHLY, FYNNEI. The V end was cut by 5 bases, the J end by 1 base, with 8 bases between. The CDR3 spells CASSSQGNTEAFF. CDR3 DNA sequence: TGTGCCAGCAGTTCACAGGGGAACACTGAAGCTTTCTTT.

There are a few counts of this clone. V and J are TRBV5-1 and TRBJ2-1; a weak D match, TRBD2 (6 bases). Germline V gene sequence: CDR1 SGHRS, CDR2 YFSETQ. Between the trimmed V and J ends, which lost 0 bases and 0 bases, there was a span of 10 bases. CDR3 length: 16 residues. Written as DNA, the CDR3 is TGCGCCAGCAGCTTGGTTCGGGGGAGCTCCTACAATGAGCAGTTCTTC. Protein sequence: CASSLVRGSSYNEQFF.

The chain joins TRBV5-6 to TRBJ2-6, with 8 bases lining up with TRBD1. V shed 0 bases, J shed 4 bases, and the junction held 9 bases outside the gene matches. Germline V gives CDR1 SGHDT, CDR2 YYEEEE. The CDR3 runs to 18 residues. The CDR3 nucleotides are TGTGCCAGCAGCTTGGGTCCGAGACAGGGGACCGGGGCCAACGTCCTGACTTTC. As protein: CASSLGPRQGTGANVLTF.

This clone was recorded a few times. The chain carries TRBV12-5 and TRBJ2-1; D remains ambiguous. The CDR3 extends over 13 amino acids. Germline V gives CDR1 LGHNT, CDR2 FRNRAP. Trimming shortened V by 0 bases and J by 7 bases, and 7 bases separated the two germline ends. The CDR3 region has the DNA TGTGCTAGTGGTTTGGTTGGGTTGAATGAGCAGTTCTTC. It encodes CASGLVGLNEQFF.